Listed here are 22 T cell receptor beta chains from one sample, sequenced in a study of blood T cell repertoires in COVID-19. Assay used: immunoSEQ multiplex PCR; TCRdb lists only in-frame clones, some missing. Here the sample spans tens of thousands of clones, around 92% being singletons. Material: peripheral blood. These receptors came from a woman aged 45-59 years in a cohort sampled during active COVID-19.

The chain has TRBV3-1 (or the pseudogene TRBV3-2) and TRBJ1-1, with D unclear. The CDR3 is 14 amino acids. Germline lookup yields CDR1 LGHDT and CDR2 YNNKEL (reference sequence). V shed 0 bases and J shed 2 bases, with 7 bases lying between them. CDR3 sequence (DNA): TGTGCCAGCAGCCAAGACGGGGTTAACACTGAAGCTTTCTTT. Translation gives CASSQDGVNTEAFF.

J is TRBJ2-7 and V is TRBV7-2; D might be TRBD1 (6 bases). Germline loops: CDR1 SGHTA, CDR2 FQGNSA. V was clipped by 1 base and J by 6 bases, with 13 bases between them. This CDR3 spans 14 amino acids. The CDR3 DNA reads TGTGCCAGCAGCTTAGATTTGAGACAGGCCGAGCAGTACTTC. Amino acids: CASSLDLRQAEQYF.

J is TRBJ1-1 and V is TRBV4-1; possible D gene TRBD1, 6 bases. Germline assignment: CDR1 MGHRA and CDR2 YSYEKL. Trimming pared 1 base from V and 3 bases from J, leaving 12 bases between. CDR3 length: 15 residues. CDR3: CASSQAHSGDTEAFF. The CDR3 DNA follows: TGCGCCAGCAGCCAAGCCCACTCAGGGGACACTGAAGCTTTCTTT.

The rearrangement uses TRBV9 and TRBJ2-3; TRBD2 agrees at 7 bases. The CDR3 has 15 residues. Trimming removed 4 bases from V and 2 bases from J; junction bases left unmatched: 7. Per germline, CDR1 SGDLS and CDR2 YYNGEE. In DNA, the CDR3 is TGTGCCAGCAGCCCAAAGCGGGACCTCACAGATACGCAGTATTTT. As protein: CASSPKRDLTDTQYF. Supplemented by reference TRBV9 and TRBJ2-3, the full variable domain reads DSGVTQTPKHLITATGQRVTLRCSPRSGDLSVYWYQQSLDQGLQFLIQYYNGEERAKGNILERFSAQQFPDLHSELNLSSLELGDSALYFCASSPKRDLTDTQYFGPGTRLTVL.

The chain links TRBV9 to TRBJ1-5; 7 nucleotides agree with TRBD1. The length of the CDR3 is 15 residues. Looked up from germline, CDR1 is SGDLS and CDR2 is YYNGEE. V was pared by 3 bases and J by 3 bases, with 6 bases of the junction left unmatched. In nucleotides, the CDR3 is TGTGCCAGCAGCGCGTCCGGGACAGACAATCAGCCCCAGCATTTT. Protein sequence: CASSASGTDNQPQHF.

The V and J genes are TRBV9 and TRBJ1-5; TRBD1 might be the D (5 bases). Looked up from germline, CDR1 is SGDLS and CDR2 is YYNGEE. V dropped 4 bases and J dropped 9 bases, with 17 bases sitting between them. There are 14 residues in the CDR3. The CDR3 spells CASSPRASSGPQHF. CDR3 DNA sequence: TGTGCCAGCAGCCCCAGGGCCTCCTCCGGGCCCCAGCATTTT.

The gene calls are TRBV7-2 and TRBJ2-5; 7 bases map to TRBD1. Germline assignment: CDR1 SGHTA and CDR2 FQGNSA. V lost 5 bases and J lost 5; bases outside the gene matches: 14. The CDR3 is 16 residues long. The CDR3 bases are TGTGCCAGCAGCGGAAACAGGGGTCCCAGAGGGGAGACCCAGTACTTC. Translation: CASSGNRGPRGETQYF.

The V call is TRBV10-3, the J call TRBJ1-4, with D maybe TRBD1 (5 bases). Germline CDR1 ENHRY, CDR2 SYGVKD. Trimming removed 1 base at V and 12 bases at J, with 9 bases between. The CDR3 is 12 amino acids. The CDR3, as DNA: TGTGCCATCAGTGAGTGGGGGAGGGAACTGTTTTTT. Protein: CAISEWGRELFF.

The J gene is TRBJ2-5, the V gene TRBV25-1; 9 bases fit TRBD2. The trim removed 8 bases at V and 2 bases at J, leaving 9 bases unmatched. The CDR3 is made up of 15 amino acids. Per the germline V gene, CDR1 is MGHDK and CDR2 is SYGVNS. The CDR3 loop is CASGLTSGIQETQYF. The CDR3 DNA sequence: TGTGCCAGCGGCTTGACTAGCGGAATACAAGAGACCCAGTACTTC.

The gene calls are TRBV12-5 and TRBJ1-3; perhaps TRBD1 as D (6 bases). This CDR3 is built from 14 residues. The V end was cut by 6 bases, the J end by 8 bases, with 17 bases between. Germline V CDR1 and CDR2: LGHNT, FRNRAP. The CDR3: CASGDRISGDTIYF. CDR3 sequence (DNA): TGTGCTAGTGGGGATCGAATATCAGGGGACACCATATATTTT.

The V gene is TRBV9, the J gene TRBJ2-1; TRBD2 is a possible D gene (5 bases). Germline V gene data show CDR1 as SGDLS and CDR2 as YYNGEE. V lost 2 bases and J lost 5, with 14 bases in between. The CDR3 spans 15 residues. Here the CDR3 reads CASSVRTVMHNEQFF. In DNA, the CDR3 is TGTGCCAGCAGCGTTAGGACTGTTATGCACAATGAGCAGTTCTTC. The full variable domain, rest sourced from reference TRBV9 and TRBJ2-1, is DSGVTQTPKHLITATGQRVTLRCSPRSGDLSVYWYQQSLDQGLQFLIQYYNGEERAKGNILERFSAQQFPDLHSELNLSSLELGDSALYFCASSVRTVMHNEQFFGPGTRLTVL.

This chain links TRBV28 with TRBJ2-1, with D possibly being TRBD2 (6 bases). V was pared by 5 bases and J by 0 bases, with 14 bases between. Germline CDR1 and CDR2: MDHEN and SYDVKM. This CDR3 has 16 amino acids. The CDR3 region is CASSPLMEGSYNEQFF. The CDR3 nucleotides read TGTGCCAGCAGTCCCTTGATGGAGGGCTCCTACAATGAGCAGTTCTTC.

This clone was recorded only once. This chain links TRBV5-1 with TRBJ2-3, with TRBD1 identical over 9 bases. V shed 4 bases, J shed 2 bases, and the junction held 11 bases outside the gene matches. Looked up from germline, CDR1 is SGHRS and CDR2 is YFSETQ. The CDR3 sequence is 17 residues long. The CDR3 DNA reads TGCGCCAGCAGCCCCGGGGGACAGGGATTTCCCACAGATACGCAGTATTTT. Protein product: CASSPGGQGFPTDTQYF.

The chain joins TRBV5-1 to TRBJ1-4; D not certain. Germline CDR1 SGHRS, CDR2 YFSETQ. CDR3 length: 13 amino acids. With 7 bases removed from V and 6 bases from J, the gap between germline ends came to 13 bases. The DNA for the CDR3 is TGCGCCAGCGCGGGGAGTGAGGATGAAAAACTGTTTTTT. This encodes CASAGSEDEKLFF.

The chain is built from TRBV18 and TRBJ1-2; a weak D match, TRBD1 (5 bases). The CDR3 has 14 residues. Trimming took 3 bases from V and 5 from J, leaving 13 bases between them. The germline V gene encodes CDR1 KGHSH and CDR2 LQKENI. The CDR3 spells CASSPPSGLYGYTF. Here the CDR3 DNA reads TGTGCCAGCTCACCCCCCTCAGGGCTATATGGCTACACCTTC.

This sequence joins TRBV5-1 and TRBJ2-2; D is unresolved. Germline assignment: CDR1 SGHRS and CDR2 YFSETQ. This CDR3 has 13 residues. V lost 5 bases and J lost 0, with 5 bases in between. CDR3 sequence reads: CASSSANTGELFF. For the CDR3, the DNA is TGCGCCAGCAGTTCAGCGAACACCGGGGAGCTGTTTTTT.

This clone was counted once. CDR3 region: CASTTGWHQPQHF. The CDR3 DNA is TGTGCCAGCACTACAGGGTGGCATCAGCCCCAGCATTTT. The chain is built from TRBV27 and TRBJ1-5, with D maybe TRBD1 (6 bases). The CDR3 runs 13 residues. Germline V gene lookup returns CDR1 MNHEY and CDR2 SMNVEV (reference sequence). The ends were cut back, 7 bases at V and 5 bases at J, with 12 bases in the middle.

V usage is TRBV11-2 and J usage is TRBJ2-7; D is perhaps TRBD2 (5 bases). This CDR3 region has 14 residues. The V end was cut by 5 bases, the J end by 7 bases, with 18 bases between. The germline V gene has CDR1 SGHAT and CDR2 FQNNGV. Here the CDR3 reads CASSLHSRTGEQYF. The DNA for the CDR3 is TGTGCCAGCAGCCTTCATTCTAGGACGGGGGAGCAGTACTTC.

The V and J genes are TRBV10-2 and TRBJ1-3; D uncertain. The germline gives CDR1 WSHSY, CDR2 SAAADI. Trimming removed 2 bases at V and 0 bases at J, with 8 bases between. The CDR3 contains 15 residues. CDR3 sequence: CASSEAGGSGNTIYF. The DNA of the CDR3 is TGCGCCAGCAGTGAGGCGGGCGGCTCTGGAAACACCATATATTTT.

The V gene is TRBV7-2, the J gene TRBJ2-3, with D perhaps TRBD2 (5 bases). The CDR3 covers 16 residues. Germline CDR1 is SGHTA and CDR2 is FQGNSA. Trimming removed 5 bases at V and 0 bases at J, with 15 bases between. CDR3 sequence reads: CASSVGLPGSTDTQYF. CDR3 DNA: TGTGCCAGCAGCGTCGGGCTTCCGGGGAGCACAGATACGCAGTATTTT.

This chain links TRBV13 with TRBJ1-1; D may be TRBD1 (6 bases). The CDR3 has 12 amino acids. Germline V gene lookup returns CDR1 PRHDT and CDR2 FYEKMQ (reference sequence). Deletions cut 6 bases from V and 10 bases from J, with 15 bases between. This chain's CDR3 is CASRQLPGAAFF. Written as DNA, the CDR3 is TGTGCCAGCAGACAACTCCCAGGGGCAGCTTTCTTT.

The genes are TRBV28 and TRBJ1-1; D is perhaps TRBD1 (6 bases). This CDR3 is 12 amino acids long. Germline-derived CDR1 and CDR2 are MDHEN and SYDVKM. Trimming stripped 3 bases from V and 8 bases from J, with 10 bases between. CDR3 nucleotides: TGTGCCAGCAGTTTTATGGGGACAGAAGCTTTCTTT. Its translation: CASSFMGTEAFF.